The 3 T cell receptor beta chains listed next were all sequenced from one sample in a study of cytomegalovirus exposure and HLA in healthy donors. The study ran its PCR with 60 Vbeta and 13 Jbeta primers. Sequencing was performed with immunoSEQ multiplex PCR; in TCRdb, only in-frame clones are kept and a portion is missing. The sample has 150,000 or so clones. Sequencing was carried out using PBMCs. The receptors derive from a young woman in good health and CMV-seronegative.

The rearrangement joins TRBV10-2 to TRBJ2-1, with no clear D. The length of the CDR3 is 10 residues. V was pared by 7 bases and J by 7 bases, with 5 bases between. CDR1 WSHSY and CDR2 SAAADI come from the germline V gene. CDR3 protein: CASTGNEQFF. The CDR3 DNA reads TGCGCCAGCACCGGGAATGAGCAGTTCTTC.

The chain is built from TRBV7-9 and TRBJ1-3, with D perhaps TRBD1 (6 bases). CDR3 length: 14 residues. Trimming took off 3 bases at V and 2 bases at J, with 8 bases between the two ends. Per the germline V gene, CDR1 is SEHNR and CDR2 is FQNEAQ (reference sequence). CDR3 bases: TGTGCCAGCAGCTTCAACAGGGCTGGAAACACCATATATTTT. Its translation is CASSFNRAGNTIYF.

The chain uses TRBV6-1 and TRBJ1-3, with D unclear. This CDR3 is built from 17 residues. The germline V gene encodes CDR1 MNHNS and CDR2 SASEGT. The ends were cut back, 1 base at V and 2 bases at J, with 15 bases in the middle. CDR3 DNA: TGTGCCAGCAGTGAAGGCGCACAGTCGATCGCTGGAAACACCATATATTTT. Its protein is CASSEGAQSIAGNTIYF.